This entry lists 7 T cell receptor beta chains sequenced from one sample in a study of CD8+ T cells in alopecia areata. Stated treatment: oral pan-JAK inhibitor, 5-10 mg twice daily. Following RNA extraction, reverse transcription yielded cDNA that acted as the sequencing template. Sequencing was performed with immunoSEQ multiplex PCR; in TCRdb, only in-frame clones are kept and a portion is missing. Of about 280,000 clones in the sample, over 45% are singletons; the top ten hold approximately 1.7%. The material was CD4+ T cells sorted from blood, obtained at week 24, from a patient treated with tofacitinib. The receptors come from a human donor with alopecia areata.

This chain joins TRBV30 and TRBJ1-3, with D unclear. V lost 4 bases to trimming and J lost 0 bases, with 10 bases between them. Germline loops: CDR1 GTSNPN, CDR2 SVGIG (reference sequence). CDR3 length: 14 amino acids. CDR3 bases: TGTGCCTGGACGCCCGTACGCTCTGGAAACACCATATATTTT. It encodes CAWTPVRSGNTIYF. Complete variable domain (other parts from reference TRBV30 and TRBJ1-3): SQTIHQWPATLVQPVGSPLSLECTVEGTSNPNLYWYRQAAGRGLQLLFYSVGIGQISSEVPQNLSASRPQDRQFILSSKKLLLSDSGFYLCAWTPVRSGNTIYFGEGSWLTVV.

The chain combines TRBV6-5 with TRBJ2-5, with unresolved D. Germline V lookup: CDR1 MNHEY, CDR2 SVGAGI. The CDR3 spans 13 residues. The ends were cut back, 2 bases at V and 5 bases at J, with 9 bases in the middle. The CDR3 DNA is TGTGCCAGCAGTTACCCGGGCAGGGAGACCCAGTACTTC. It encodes CASSYPGRETQYF.

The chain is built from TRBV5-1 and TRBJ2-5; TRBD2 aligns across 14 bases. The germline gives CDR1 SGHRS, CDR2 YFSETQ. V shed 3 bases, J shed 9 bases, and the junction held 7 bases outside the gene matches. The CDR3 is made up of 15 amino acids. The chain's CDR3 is CASSWGETSGGAQYF. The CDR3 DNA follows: TGCGCCAGCAGCTGGGGCGAGACTAGCGGGGGGGCCCAGTACTTC.

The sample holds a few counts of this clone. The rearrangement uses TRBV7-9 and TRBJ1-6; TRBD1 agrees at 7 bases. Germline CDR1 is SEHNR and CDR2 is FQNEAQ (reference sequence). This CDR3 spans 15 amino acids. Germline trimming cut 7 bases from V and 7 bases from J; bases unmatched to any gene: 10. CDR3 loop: CASTRRGTVNSPLHF. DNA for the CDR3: TGTGCCAGCACCAGAAGGGGGACAGTCAATTCACCCCTCCACTTT. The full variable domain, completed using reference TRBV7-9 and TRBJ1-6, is DTGVSQNPRHKITKRGQNVTFRCDPISEHNRLYWYRQTLGQGPEFLTYFQNEAQLEKSRLLSDRFSAERPKGSFSTLEIQRTEQGDSAMYLCASTRRGTVNSPLHFGNGTRLTVT.

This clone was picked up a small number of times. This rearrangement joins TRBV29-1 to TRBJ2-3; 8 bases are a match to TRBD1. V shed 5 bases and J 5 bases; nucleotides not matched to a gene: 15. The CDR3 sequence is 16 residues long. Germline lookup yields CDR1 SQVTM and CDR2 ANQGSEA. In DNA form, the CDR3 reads TGCAGCGTTTGGGACGGGCCAGGGGGCCGGATAGATACGCAGTATTTT. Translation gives CSVWDGPGGRIDTQYF.

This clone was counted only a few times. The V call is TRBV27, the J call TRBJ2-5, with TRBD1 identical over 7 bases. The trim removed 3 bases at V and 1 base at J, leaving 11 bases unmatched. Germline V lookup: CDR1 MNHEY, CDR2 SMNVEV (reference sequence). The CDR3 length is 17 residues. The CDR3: CASSFRLAGGIQETQYF. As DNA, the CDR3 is TGTGCCAGCAGTTTCAGACTCGCAGGGGGTATCCAAGAGACCCAGTACTTC.

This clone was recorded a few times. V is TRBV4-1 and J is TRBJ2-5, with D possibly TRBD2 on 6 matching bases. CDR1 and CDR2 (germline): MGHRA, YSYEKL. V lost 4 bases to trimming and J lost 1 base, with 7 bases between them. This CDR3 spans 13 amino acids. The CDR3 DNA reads TGCGCCAGCAGCCTTAGCGGCCAAGAGACCCAGTACTTC. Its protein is CASSLSGQETQYF.